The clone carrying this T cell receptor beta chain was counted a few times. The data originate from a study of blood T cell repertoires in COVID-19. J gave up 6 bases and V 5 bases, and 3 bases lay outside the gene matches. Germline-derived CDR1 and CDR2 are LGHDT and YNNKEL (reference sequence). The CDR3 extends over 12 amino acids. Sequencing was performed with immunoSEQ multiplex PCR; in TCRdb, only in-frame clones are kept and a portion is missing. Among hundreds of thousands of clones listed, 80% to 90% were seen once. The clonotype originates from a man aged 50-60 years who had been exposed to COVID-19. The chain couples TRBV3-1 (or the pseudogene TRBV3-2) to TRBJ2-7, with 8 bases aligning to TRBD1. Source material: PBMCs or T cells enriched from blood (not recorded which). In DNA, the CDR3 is TGTGCCAGCAGCGGTACAGGGGGCGAGCAGTACTTC. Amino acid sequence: CASSGTGGEQYF.